This T cell receptor (beta chain) emerged from a study of blood T cells in healthy people across ages. Study-wide background: Researchers report that template switching captured about one barcoded beta molecule per two T cells.

The germline V and J ends were trimmed by 2 bases and 1 base, with 10 bases remaining between them. CDR3 length: 15 amino acids. The germline CDR1 and CDR2 sequences are MRHNA and SNTAGT. Through a sample-barcoded 5' primer and a J-beta primer mix, a second PCR was run for roughly 6 to 12 cycles. One entry per CDR3 protein results from TCRdb running MiXCR on the 5' RACE reads. This repertoire shows about 2 million distinct CDR3 sequences, around half found once; its top ten account for 2.1%. The V gene is TRBV6-4, the J gene TRBJ2-3, with a weak D call TRBD1 (5 bases). This receptor was taken from a middle-aged woman in good health. The sequenced sample was blood. The CDR3 region has the DNA TGTGCCAGCAGTGACGACAGTACCGGCACAGATACGCAGTATTTT. Protein sequence: CASSDDSTGTDTQYF.